These T cell receptor beta chains were read from a single sample in a study of cytomegalovirus exposure and HLA in healthy donors. The method was immunoSEQ multiplex PCR; TCRdb's version includes in-frame clones alone and lacks a portion of them. The sample has roughly 140,000 clones; more than 75% are singletons. The sample consisted of PBMCs. Receptor source: a woman aged 18-29 years in good health and CMV-seronegative. Both conserved end residues are part of each CDR3. A D gene is named only where the DNA matches it firmly. Size is omitted from some rows. Given values are once, few, many or a class for expanded clones.

.,TRBD1,TRBJ2-7,TRBV2,CASATGVWYEQYF,TGTGCCAGCGCTACAGGGGTTTGGTACGAGCAGTACTTC
.,TRBD1,TRBJ1-6,TRBV28,CASRTGTPNSPLHF,TGTGCCAGCAGGACAGGGACACCAAATTCACCCCTCCACTTT
.,.,TRBJ2-2,TRBV14,CASSLLTATGELFF,TGTGCCAGCAGCCTACTCACAGCCACCGGGGAGCTGTTTTTT
.,TRBD1,TRBJ1-2,TRBV7-9,CASSSDRAANYGYTF,TGTGCCAGCAGTTCGGACAGGGCAGCTAACTATGGCTACACCTTC
.,.,TRBJ2-7,TRBV14,CASSQDLSPTYEQYF,TGTGCCAGCAGCCAAGATCTTTCCCCTACCTACGAGCAGTACTTC
.,.,TRBJ2-7,TRBV5-1,CASSLNPRSYEQYF,TGCGCCAGCAGCTTGAACCCACGCTCCTACGAGCAGTACTTC
.,.,TRBJ2-7,TRBV30,CAWSGGGTQYEQYF,TGTGCCTGGAGTGGAGGGGGAACGCAATACGAGCAGTACTTC
.,TRBD1,TRBJ2-3,TRBV27,CASSSGGQGASDTQYF,TGTGCCAGCAGTTCCGGGGGACAGGGGGCTTCGGATACGCAGTATTTT
.,.,TRBJ2-2,TRBV14,CASSQRTVTGELFF,TGTGCCAGCAGCCAGCGGACAGTAACCGGGGAGCTGTTTTTT
.,.,TRBJ1-2,TRBV29-1,CSVATKQAGYTF,TGCAGCGTCGCCACTAAACAGGCTGGCTACACCTTC
.,.,TRBJ1-5,TRBV6-5,CASSTQQNQPQHF,TGTGCCAGCAGTACCCAACAGAATCAGCCCCAGCATTTT
.,TRBD1,TRBJ1-1,TRBV30,CAWRKTGKIEAFF,TGTGCCTGGAGGAAGACAGGGAAAATCGAAGCTTTCTTT
.,.,TRBJ2-7,TRBV28,CASGSGGRRYEQYF,TGTGCCAGCGGGTCCGGGGGGCGTAGGTACGAGCAGTACTTC
.,.,TRBJ1-1,TRBV28,CASSLSGNTEAFF,TGTGCCAGCAGTTTAAGCGGGAACACTGAAGCTTTCTTT
once,TRBD2,TRBJ2-1,TRBV7-9,CASSHGLAGSYRDEQFF,TGTGCCAGCAGCCACGGACTAGCGGGCTCCTATCGGGATGAGCAGTTCTTC
.,TRBD1,TRBJ1-2,TRBV5-6,CASSFPGGNYGYTF,TGTGCCAGCAGCTTTCCAGGGGGGAACTATGGCTACACCTTC
.,TRBD2,TRBJ2-7,TRBV7-9,CASSLSGSPYEQYF,TGTGCCAGCAGCTTAAGCGGGAGCCCCTACGAGCAGTACTTC
.,.,TRBJ2-3,TRBV28,CASSFGASDADTQYF,TGTGCCAGCAGTTTTGGGGCTAGCGATGCAGATACGCAGTATTTT
.,TRBD2,TRBJ2-2,TRBV28,CASRDTSGSGYTGELFF,TGTGCCAGCCGCGACACGAGCGGGAGTGGTTACACCGGGGAGCTGTTTTTT
.,.,TRBJ2-5,TRBV27,CASSEASWAQTQYF,TGTGCCAGCAGTGAGGCTAGCTGGGCCCAGACCCAGTACTTC
.,TRBD2,TRBJ2-5,TRBV4-2,CASSQRLAGETQYF,TGTGCCAGCAGCCAACGGCTAGCGGGGGAGACCCAGTACTTC
.,.,TRBJ2-1,TRBV11-2,CASSLVGTRNNEQFF,TGTGCCAGCAGCTTAGTAGGGACAAGGAACAATGAGCAGTTCTTC
.,TRBD2,TRBJ2-5,TRBV5-1,CASSLVLAGSQETQYF,TGCGCCAGCAGCTTGGTTCTAGCGGGGTCCCAAGAGACCCAGTACTTC
.,.,TRBJ2-7,TRBV28,CASISPGSGIYEQYF,TGTGCCAGCATCTCCCCGGGTTCCGGGATATACGAGCAGTACTTC
few,.,TRBJ1-1,TRBV9,CASSLTGGMGTEAFF,TGTGCCAGCAGCCTCACGGGGGGAATGGGCACTGAAGCTTTCTTT
.,TRBD1,TRBJ2-7,TRBV10-3,CAIREGTGTYEQYF,TGTGCCATCAGGGAGGGGACAGGCACCTACGAGCAGTACTTC
once,TRBD1,TRBJ1-2,TRBV5-1,CASSGQGLGGYTF,TGCGCCAGCAGCGGACAGGGCCTTGGTGGCTACACCTTC
.,.,TRBJ1-5,TRBV30,CAWRVGANELAQHF,TGTGCCTGGAGGGTGGGGGCCAACGAATTGGCCCAGCATTTT
once,TRBD1,TRBJ2-5,TRBV6-1,CASSGQGQETQYF,TGTGCCAGCAGTGGACAGGGGCAAGAGACCCAGTACTTC
.,.,TRBJ2-5,TRBV19,CASSIGRGVYETQYF,TGTGCCAGTAGTATAGGGCGGGGAGTTTACGAGACCCAGTACTTC
.,.,TRBJ2-7,TRBV18,CASSPAAGGNYEQYF,TGTGCCAGCTCACCTGCGGCAGGGGGGAACTACGAGCAGTACTTC
.,.,TRBJ1-5,TRBV1,CTSSQDRQGMSPGDSNQPQHF,TGCACCAGCAGCCAAGATCGCCAGGGGATGAGCCCCGGAGATAGCAATCAGCCCCAGCATTTT
few,TRBD1,TRBJ1-2,TRBV5-4,CASSHFPGQGIEGYTF,TGTGCCAGCAGCCATTTCCCGGGACAGGGAATAGAGGGCTACACCTTC
once,.,TRBJ2-7,TRBV19,CASSIAGGYEQYF,TGTGCCAGTAGTATTGCAGGGGGGTACGAGCAGTACTTC